These 8 T cell receptor beta chains came from one sample sequenced in a study of blood T cell repertoires in COVID-19 (TCRdb year 2020). The library was built by means of the immunoSEQ multiplex PCR assay. The source is immuneACCESS, and TCRdb retained only in-frame sequences with V and J called. Part of the clones is not carried over; for the studies checked, unresolved V genes explain less than half of this, and the remainder is unexplained. Counted in this sample were hundreds of thousands of clones; 75% to 85% of them appeared once. The ten largest clones represent approximately 4.6% of the sample. Source material: PBMCs or T cells enriched from blood (not recorded which). All receptors come from a young man with acute COVID-19.

The chain combines TRBV24-1 with TRBJ2-2, with a possible D match to TRBD2 (7 bases). The germline V and J ends were trimmed by 6 bases and 5 bases, with 12 bases remaining between them. Germline assignment: CDR1 KGHDR and CDR2 SFDVKD. This CDR3 has 14 residues. The CDR3 DNA reads as TGTGCCACCAGTAGGGGGGGCGATACCGGGGAGCTGTTTTTT. It yields the protein CATSRGGDTGELFF.

The rearrangement links TRBV11-2 to TRBJ2-5; 13 bases map to TRBD2. The CDR3 contains 15 residues. V gave up 5 bases and J gave up 6 bases; unmatched junction bases: 6. CDR1 and CDR2 from the germline V gene are SGHAT and FQNNGV. The CDR3, as DNA: TGTGCCAGCAGCCCCCGACTAGCGGGGGGAAAGACCCAGTACTTC. Protein sequence: CASSPRLAGGKTQYF.

V usage is TRBV6-5 and J usage is TRBJ1-1; D uncertain. V lost 6 bases and J 0 bases, leaving 11 bases between the germline ends. The CDR3 length is 14 residues. CDR1 and CDR2 from the germline V gene are MNHEY and SVGAGI. As DNA, the CDR3 is TGTGCCAGCAGCCTCACCCAGGTGAACACTGAAGCTTTCTTT. It encodes CASSLTQVNTEAFF.

The V and J genes are TRBV5-1 and TRBJ2-7; 9 bases line up with TRBD2. The junction had 4 bases not matched to a gene; V was cut back by 4 bases and J by 2 bases. Germline CDR1 reads SGHRS; CDR2 reads YFSETQ. The CDR3 has 14 amino acids. The CDR3 region is CASSPIAGAYEQYF. CDR3 in DNA: TGCGCCAGCAGCCCAATAGCGGGGGCCTACGAGCAGTACTTC.

The V call is TRBV6-1, the J call TRBJ1-2; possible D gene TRBD1, 5 bases. Germline V lookup: CDR1 MNHNS, CDR2 SASEGT. Between the trimmed V and J ends, which lost 1 base and 2 bases, there was a span of 8 bases. This CDR3 contains 14 residues. The CDR3 here is CASSEEAGNYGYTF. CDR3 DNA sequence: TGTGCCAGCAGTGAAGAGGCAGGGAACTATGGCTACACCTTC.

The chain carries TRBV4-1 and TRBJ1-4; 7 bases match TRBD1. This CDR3 region has 19 residues. Germline lookup yields CDR1 MGHRA and CDR2 YSYEKL. Trimming removed 1 base from V and 4 bases from J; junction bases left unmatched: 15. CDR3 amino acids: CASSQAQGGRAASNEKLFF. The CDR3 DNA is TGCGCCAGCAGCCAAGCCCAAGGGGGCCGGGCCGCTAGTAATGAAAAACTGTTTTTT.

This chain connects TRBV30 to TRBJ1-2; D is uncertain. The V gene's germline CDR1 is GTSNPN and CDR2 SVGIG (reference sequence). Trimming shortened V by 4 bases and J by 0 bases, and 12 bases separated the two germline ends. The CDR3 extends over 14 amino acids. CDR3 residues: CAWNAHLPNYGYTF. Written as DNA, the CDR3 is TGTGCCTGGAATGCGCACTTACCTAACTATGGCTACACCTTC.

The V call is TRBV28, the J call TRBJ1-2, with D tentatively TRBD1 (5 bases). V was cut by 4 bases and J by 5 bases, with 20 bases left in between. CDR3 length: 16 residues. Per the germline V gene, CDR1 is MDHEN and CDR2 is SYDVKM. The CDR3 DNA sequence: TGTGCCAGCAGTTCCCAGGGTTCCCCCACGACATATGGCTACACCTTC. Protein: CASSSQGSPTTYGYTF.